Listed here are 29 T cell receptor beta chains from one sample, sequenced in a study of shared clonotypes between healthy human individuals. The assay was immunoSEQ multiplex PCR, and TCRdb's table has in-frame clones only and misses some. Counted here are some 900,000 clones, around three quarters occurring once; the ten biggest clones make up nearly 1.5%. The source material was memory CD4+ T cells sorted from blood. Subset in this sample: CD45RA-negative fraction. These receptors originate from a man younger than 35 in good health.

The CDR3 DNA follows: TGCGCCAGCAGCTTCGGGACAGGACCACCGGATACGCAGTATTTT. Translating gives CASSFGTGPPDTQYF. The chain joins TRBV5-1 to TRBJ2-3; 8 nucleotides align to TRBD1. J was trimmed by 6 bases and V by 2 bases; bases with no gene match: 8. The CDR3 runs to 15 residues. Looked up from germline, CDR1 is SGHRS and CDR2 is YFSETQ.

This clone was observed a single time. This chain uses TRBV11-2 with TRBJ1-4; TRBD1 matches at 7 bases. This CDR3 has 16 residues. V trimming: 0 bases; J trimming: 3 bases; junction bases outside the gene matches: 4. Germline CDR1 SGHAT, CDR2 FQNNGV. The CDR3 DNA reads as TGTGCCAGCAGCTTAGATCTAACAGGGGCTAATGAAAAACTGTTTTTT. It encodes CASSLDLTGANEKLFF.

The genes are TRBV2 and TRBJ2-1, with 9 bases identical to TRBD2. CDR1 is SNHLY, CDR2 FYNNEI, per germline. The V segment lost 2 bases and the J segment 8 bases; nucleotides outside the gene matches: 10. The CDR3 has 16 amino acids. The CDR3 nucleotides are TGTGCCAGCAGTGAACAGAGGCTAGCGGGAAACGATGAGCAGTTCTTC. Protein: CASSEQRLAGNDEQFF.

CDR3 residues: CATSSRRGKGGRTDTQYF. As DNA, the CDR3 is TGTGCCACCAGCAGCCGAAGAGGGAAGGGGGGGAGGACAGATACGCAGTATTTT. V gene TRBV15 combines with J gene TRBJ2-3; D may be TRBD2 (7 bases). The CDR3 covers 18 residues. CDR1 and CDR2 (germline): LNHNV, YYDKDF (reference sequence). Trimming stripped 3 bases from V and 3 bases from J, with 22 bases between. The variable domain in full, with the rest retrieved from reference TRBV15 and TRBJ2-3, is DAMVIQNPRYQVTQFGKPVTLSCSQTLNHNVMYWYQQKSSQAPKLLFHYYDKDFNNEADTPDNFQSRRPNTSFCFLDIRSPGLGDTAMYLCATSSRRGKGGRTDTQYFGPGTRLTVL.

For this clone: Other nucleotide sequences in the sample specify the same CDR3. In DNA, the CDR3 is TGCGCCAGCAGCTTGGCAGGCCCCTACGAGCAGTACTTC. It codes for CASSLAGPYEQYF. V gene TRBV5-1 combines with J gene TRBJ2-7; D not resolved. Germline CDR1 is SGHRS and CDR2 is YFSETQ. The ends were cut back, 0 bases at V and 2 bases at J, with 6 bases in the middle. The CDR3 sequence is 13 residues long.

Many counts were recorded for this clone. The V call is TRBV4-1, the J call TRBJ2-5; the match to TRBD1 covers 9 bases. Trimming took 6 bases from V and 5 from J; bases not matched to a gene: 4. Germline V gene data show CDR1 as MGHRA and CDR2 as YSYEKL. The length of the CDR3 is 13 residues. Here the CDR3 reads CASRGQGGETQYF. CDR3 DNA: TGCGCCAGCAGGGGACAGGGTGGGGAGACCCAGTACTTC.

This clone was found once. The chain couples TRBV5-1 to TRBJ2-7; D is ambiguous. Trimming removed 4 bases from V and 7 bases from J, with 12 bases in between. Germline V lookup: CDR1 SGHRS, CDR2 YFSETQ. This CDR3 is 12 amino acids long. The DNA of the CDR3 is TGCGCCAGCAGCACTGAAGGGCGTGAGCAGTACTTC. As protein: CASSTEGREQYF.

V is TRBV28 and J is TRBJ2-2, with D tentatively TRBD1 (5 bases). The CDR3 spans 17 residues. In germline, CDR1 is MDHEN, CDR2 SYDVKM. The V end was cut by 3 bases, the J end by 2 bases, with 16 bases between. For the CDR3, the DNA is TGTGCCAGCAGTTTTTATAAAGGAAGGGGCAACACCGGGGAGCTGTTTTTT. This codes for CASSFYKGRGNTGELFF.

The rearrangement joins TRBV6-1 to TRBJ2-3, with D tentatively TRBD2 (5 bases). This CDR3 region has 13 residues. V shed 5 bases and J shed 6 bases, with 12 bases lying between them. The germline V gene encodes CDR1 MNHNS and CDR2 SASEGT. This chain's CDR3 is CASSLLVMDTQYF. The DNA of the CDR3 is TGTGCCAGCAGTCTACTAGTAATGGATACGCAGTATTTT.

The sample holds a few counts of this clone. V and J are TRBV14 and TRBJ1-6, with TRBD1 identical over 9 bases. The CDR3 contains 15 residues. Per germline, CDR1 SGHDN and CDR2 FVKESK. Germline trimming cut 5 bases from V and 8 bases from J; bases unmatched to any gene: 7. The CDR3 bases are TGTGCCAGCAGCGCCCGACAGGGGGGGGATTCACCCCTCCACTTT. Translated: CASSARQGGDSPLHF.

In this sample, this clone turned up a few times. The V and J genes are TRBV7-2 and TRBJ2-7, with D tentatively TRBD2 (5 bases). Germline V gene lookup returns CDR1 SGHTA and CDR2 FQGNSA. CDR3 size: 13 residues. V was shortened by 0 bases and J by 9 bases, with 12 bases between the two germline ends. The CDR3 reads CASSLADLAGQYF. The CDR3 nucleotides read TGTGCCAGCAGCTTAGCCGATCTGGCGGGGCAGTACTTC.

The sample holds a few counts of this clone. The chain couples TRBV11-2 to TRBJ1-1; maybe TRBD1 (6 bases). CDR1 is SGHAT and CDR2 is FQNNGV in the germline V gene. V was shortened by 2 bases and J by 7 bases, with 8 bases between the two germline ends. The CDR3 is 12 residues long. The CDR3: CASSLQGNEAFF. As DNA, the CDR3 is TGTGCCAGCAGCTTACAGGGGAATGAAGCTTTCTTT.

This rearrangement joins TRBV10-1 to TRBJ2-7; D not certain. Trimming took 0 bases from V and 6 from J, leaving 9 bases between them. Germline V gives CDR1 WNHNN, CDR2 SYGVQD (reference sequence). The CDR3 extends over 13 amino acids. This CDR3 reads CASSESWGSEQYF. The CDR3 nucleotides read TGCGCCAGCAGTGAGTCCTGGGGAAGCGAGCAGTACTTC.

The chain employs TRBV23-1 and TRBJ2-2; 8 bases agree with TRBD1. TRBV23-1 belongs to the ORF category, with a function that is uncertain. Trimming cost V 6 bases and J 3 bases; bases outside gene matches: 6. The CDR3 spans 15 residues. CDR3 bases: TGCGCCAGCAGCCAGACAGGGGTCGACACCGGGGAGCTGTTTTTT. Translating it yields CASSQTGVDTGELFF.

The CDR3 region is CASSLIPGDETQYF. The DNA of the CDR3 is TGCGCCAGCAGCTTGATACCAGGGGATGAGACCCAGTACTTC. This sequence joins TRBV5-1 and TRBJ2-5, with TRBD1 as a possible D gene (6 bases). V gave up 1 base and J gave up 5 bases, with 12 bases separating them. Per germline, CDR1 SGHRS and CDR2 YFSETQ. This CDR3 has 14 amino acids.

The chain uses TRBV4-3 and TRBJ2-1; D not resolved. V was cut by 1 base and J by 7 bases, with 8 bases left in between. The CDR3 loop spans 13 amino acids. Germline V gene sequence: CDR1 LGHNA, CDR2 YSLEER. The CDR3 DNA is TGCGCCAGCAGCCAAGGTCCCCGGAATGAGCAGTTCTTC. Its translation is CASSQGPRNEQFF.

Comment on this clone: Other DNA sequences of this sample code for an identical CDR3. The chain links TRBV7-8 to TRBJ2-1; 9 positions match TRBD2. J was trimmed by 3 bases and V by 0 bases; bases with no gene match: 3. CDR3 size: 16 residues. Germline CDR1 is SGHVS and CDR2 is FQNEAQ. CDR3 sequence reads: CASSLASGSRYNEQFF. In DNA, the CDR3 is TGTGCCAGCAGCTTAGCTAGCGGGAGCCGCTACAATGAGCAGTTCTTC.

The genes are TRBV9 and TRBJ1-3; the D is unclear. Germline assignment: CDR1 SGDLS and CDR2 YYNGEE. V was shortened by 0 bases and J by 8 bases, with 9 bases between the two germline ends. The CDR3 runs 13 residues. The DNA for the CDR3 is TGTGCCAGCAGCGTAGGTATAGTAGACACCATATATTTT. This encodes CASSVGIVDTIYF.

This chain uses TRBV7-2 with TRBJ2-5; D may be TRBD1 (5 bases). Trimming cost V 8 bases and J 5 bases, with 6 bases left between them. The CDR3 sequence is 10 residues long. The V gene's germline CDR1 is SGHTA and CDR2 FQGNSA. The CDR3 DNA follows: TGTGCCAGCTCAGGGGAGACCCAGTACTTC. Amino acids: CASSGETQYF.

The rearrangement links TRBV5-1 to TRBJ1-1; D perhaps matches TRBD1 (5 bases). Germline V gene lookup returns CDR1 SGHRS and CDR2 YFSETQ. CDR3 length: 15 residues. V was cut by 4 bases and J by 6 bases, with 19 bases left in between. The CDR3 protein is CASSAQGDSGSEAFF. CDR3 sequence (DNA): TGCGCCAGCAGCGCCCAAGGGGATTCCGGGTCTGAAGCTTTCTTT.

There are many counts of this clone. The chain combines TRBV5-4 with TRBJ2-1; TRBD1 aligns across 10 bases. Germline values: CDR1 SGHNT, CDR2 YYREEE (reference sequence). The V and J ends lost 0 bases and 3 bases, in that order; junction bases with no gene match: 0. The CDR3 is 15 residues long. The CDR3 nucleotides are TGTGCCAGCAGCTTGGGGACAGGGGGCTACAATGAGCAGTTCTTC. Translation: CASSLGTGGYNEQFF.

The CDR3 nucleotides read TGCAGCGTTGTTATGACGTATTTCACCGGGGAGCTGTTTTTT. Its translation is CSVVMTYFTGELFF. The V and J genes are TRBV29-1 and TRBJ2-2; D is unclear. The CDR3 extends over 14 amino acids. Germline-derived CDR1 and CDR2 are SQVTM and ANQGSEA. Trimming left V 4 bases short and J 4 bases short, with 13 bases between.

Concerning this clone itself: This sample includes further DNA sequences coding for the same CDR3. The chain links TRBV19 to TRBJ2-2; 7 bases fit TRBD1. Germline V gene sequence: CDR1 LNHDA, CDR2 SQIVND (reference sequence). The V and J ends lost 6 bases and 1 base, in that order; junction bases with no gene match: 5. CDR3 length: 15 residues. CDR3 protein: CASSRQGLNTGELFF. The CDR3 DNA is TGTGCCAGTAGCAGACAGGGATTGAACACCGGGGAGCTGTTTTTT.

The V call is TRBV5-1, the J call TRBJ2-3; 7 bases match TRBD2. Unmatched junction bases numbered 7, after V lost 1 base and J lost 5 bases. The germline CDR1 and CDR2 sequences are SGHRS and YFSETQ. CDR3 length: 15 residues. The CDR3 loop reads CASSLNGGGKDTQYF. CDR3 sequence (DNA): TGCGCCAGCAGCTTGAACGGCGGGGGTAAAGATACGCAGTATTTT. The entire variable domain, with the rest obtained from reference TRBV5-1 and TRBJ2-3, is as follows: KAGVTQTPRYLIKTRGQQVTLSCSPISGHRSVSWYQQTPGQGLQFLFEYFSETQRNKGNFPGRFSGRQFSNSRSEMNVSTLELGDSALYLCASSLNGGGKDTQYFGPGTRLTVL.

The chain combines TRBV28 with TRBJ1-3; D remains ambiguous. Between the trimmed V and J ends, which lost 3 bases and 3 bases, there was a span of 12 bases. The CDR3 is 15 amino acids. Germline V CDR1 and CDR2: MDHEN, SYDVKM. The CDR3 coding sequence is TGTGCCAGCAGTTTTAGCAAGGGCCTTGGAAACACCATATATTTT. Translation gives CASSFSKGLGNTIYF. The complete variable domain, with remaining parts taken from reference TRBV28 and TRBJ1-3, reads DVKVTQSSRYLVKRTGEKVFLECVQDMDHENMFWYRQDPGLGLRLIYFSYDVKMKEKGDIPEGYSVSREKKERFSLILESASTNQTSMYLCASSFSKGLGNTIYFGEGSWLTVV.

This chain links TRBV6-6 with TRBJ1-2, with a weak D call TRBD1 (5 bases). This CDR3 comprises 12 residues. With 5 bases removed from V and 8 bases from J, the gap between germline ends came to 12 bases. Germline V gives CDR1 MNHNY, CDR2 SVGAGI (reference sequence). The DNA for the CDR3 is TGTGCCAGCAGTCCCCTGAGGGGAGGCTACACCTTC. Encoded protein: CASSPLRGGYTF.

The rearrangement uses TRBV6-5 and TRBJ2-7, with a tentative D call TRBD1 (6 bases). CDR1 is MNHEY, CDR2 SVGAGI, per germline. The CDR3 is 14 amino acids. V gave up 5 bases and J gave up 3 bases, with 14 bases separating them. The CDR3 loop is CASSAYRVNYEQYF. Written as DNA, the CDR3 is TGTGCCAGCAGTGCTTACAGGGTGAACTACGAGCAGTACTTC.

This chain links TRBV5-6 with TRBJ2-4, with D perhaps matching TRBD1 (5 bases). Germline V CDR1 and CDR2: SGHDT, YYEEEE. The CDR3 loop spans 15 amino acids. Trimming stripped 2 bases from V and 2 bases from J, with 11 bases between. CDR3 coding DNA: TGTGCCAGCAGCTTAACTTACAGGCCCAAAAACATTCAGTACTTC. It translates to CASSLTYRPKNIQYF.

This clone turned up a few times. The chain employs TRBV6-1 and TRBJ2-7; the D gene could be TRBD1 or TRBD2 (5 bases each). CDR3 size: 15 residues. Germline lookup yields CDR1 MNHNS and CDR2 SASEGT. The V end was cut by 6 bases, the J end by 4 bases, with 19 bases between. CDR3 coding DNA: TGTGCCAGCAGCGGGACGGAGCGTGGCCTTTACGAGCAGTACTTC. Amino acid sequence: CASSGTERGLYEQYF.